This TCR beta chain was captured in a study of blood T cell repertoires in COVID-19. The data were produced by immunoSEQ multiplex PCR, yet TCRdb's version contains in-frame clones alone and is incomplete. This sample has tens of thousands of clones, with about 90% found just once. Germline V gene sequence: CDR1 LGHDT, CDR2 YNNKEL (reference sequence). The CDR3 is made up of 14 amino acids. The V segment lost 4 bases and the J segment 6 bases; nucleotides outside the gene matches: 1. The material sequenced was peripheral blood. The sequence was obtained from a man aged 55 to 69 with active COVID-19. The chain carries TRBV3-1 (or the pseudogene TRBV3-2) and TRBJ1-6; 9 nucleotides line up with TRBD1. For the CDR3, the DNA is TGTGCCAGCAGCCCGGGACAGGGTAATTCACCCCTCCACTTT. Translated: CASSPGQGNSPLHF.